This T cell receptor (beta chain) emerged from a study of long-term antiretroviral therapy in people with HIV (dated by TCRdb to between 2021 and 2024). For context, the study as a whole: The earliest samples were collected approximately a decade before the 2015 WHO recommendation for immediate ART, a period when ART was typically delayed until CD4 counts fell. Whether ART initiation and durable HIV suppression were associated with changes in peripheral blood TRB repertoire composition and diversity was tested in a retrospective serial study. Test extractions of a monoclonal T-cell line alongside about 30 polyclonal samples showed no cross-contamination during QIAcube processing. About 35% of the 30 participants with HIV were female. A total of around 190 cryopreserved PBMC samples came from 25 to 35 adults with confirmed HIV infection and were collected serially over a mean of around 6 years (range 1-12).

The immunoSEQ hsTCRB v3.0 assay was used at survey level resolution for TRB variable region sequencing. The targeted TRB sequencing depth was roughly 40,000-55,000 T-cell genomes per sample. Pooled TRB libraries were sequenced on an Illumina MiSeq with a v3 150-cycle kit. The authors processed their data as follows. Repertoire analysis was run in R within a reproducible Nextflow workflow that covered QC, data transformation and analysis. LymphoSeq2, an R package for AIRR-Seq data exploration, was used to implement custom analyses. A few samples that produced fewer than 5000 total TRB sequences were removed, so about 200 HIV repertoires were analyzed. Among the roughly 180 retained HIV repertoires, 59 were collected before ART initiation and some 130 after ART initiation. Repertoires were downsampled to 5000 TRB nucleotide sequences, with summary statistics averaged over 100 downsampling iterations. Only TRB sequences with CDR3 regions of at least seven amino acids were retained for analysis. Diversity was assessed using a clonality score derived from Shannon entropy and using the Gini coefficient. In the repertoire networks, any two of the top 5000 CDR3 amino acid sequences were linked whenever the two sequences differed by an edit distance of one. Antigen specificity groups and MHC restriction were predicted for TRB CDR3 amino acid sequences with GLIPH2. Known CMV, EBV, HIV or tissue antigen associations were flagged by matching CDR3 amino acid sequences against VDJdb and McPAS-TCR. Pre-ART, post-ART and control groups were compared with Wilcoxon signed-rank tests and Holm-Bonferroni correction. TCRdb took over this immuneACCESS table, retaining in-frame rearrangements with V and J assigned. Such tables are incomplete; in checked studies, under half of the missing clones stem from an unresolved V gene, and the remainder is unexplained. The DNA was the basis for D and trimming; V, J and clone size are from that table. This sample comprises 26,000 or so clones, roughly four fifths of them detected only once. The ten largest account for about 10% of the sample.

Overall study outcomes, separate from this receptor: Starting ART was linked to a significant rise in TRB diversity, yet even with long-term ART the diversity remained significantly lower than in transplant donor controls. No data were available on ART adherence, viral resistance or therapy changes, limiting inferences about post-ART repertoire changes. Compared with controls, HIV repertoires had narrower CDR3 length ranges, and the network structure pointed to an antigen-experienced repertoire that shifted only slightly toward naive after ART. Since PBMC availability was limited, sequencing covered only the TCR beta chain, with no alpha chain pairing. Expanded TRB clones identified before ART initiation dominated the repertoire at all time points, although this dominance fluctuated and declined in many PLHIV after ART. Unsorted PBMC were profiled instead of sorted CD4+ and CD8+ T cells because pre-ART samples had limited cell numbers. The samples were dated from about 2003 to 2018, and the ART regimens that were used may be less effective than current ART regimens.

On this clone itself: Its antigen is not yet known. The sample holds no much larger clone one base away, and base qualities are not on file.

The CDR3 spans 15 residues, from the cysteine through the phenylalanine. Only the CDR3 DNA stays, 45 bases, in frame from base 1. The germline V gene yields SGHTA for CDR1 and FQGTGA for CDR2. V is shortened by 4 bases, J by 4 bases, and the region joining them spans 16 bases. To be included, a participant needed at least one PBMC sample from before ART initiation plus at least two post-ART samples. Every participant with HIV received treatment in the United States of America. Before DNA extraction, cryopreserved samples containing roughly 0.85-11 million PBMC were thawed and washed. At the time of the earliest PBMC sample, participants with HIV were aged between roughly 23 and 60 years. Each participant contributed PBMC samples from 1-4 timepoints before ART initiation and 2-8 timepoints after ART initiation, with a median of 7 samples. Serial HIV viral load, CD4+ T-cell count, ART history and demographic data were obtained for every participant. A Qiagen kit on a QIAcube was used to extract genomic DNA from unsorted PBMC, with samples processed in batches of 12.

This clonotype was obtained from a young man with HIV. The specimen comprised unsorted PBMCs, sampled 0.8 years before starting antiretroviral therapy. The rearranged segments are TRBV7-3 and TRBJ1-2; the D region possibly corresponds to TRBD1 (5 bases align). CDR3 loop: CASSSSQGPAYGYTF. The DNA sequence follows: TGTGCCAGCAGCTCTTCTCAGGGTCCCGCCTATGGCTACACCTTC.